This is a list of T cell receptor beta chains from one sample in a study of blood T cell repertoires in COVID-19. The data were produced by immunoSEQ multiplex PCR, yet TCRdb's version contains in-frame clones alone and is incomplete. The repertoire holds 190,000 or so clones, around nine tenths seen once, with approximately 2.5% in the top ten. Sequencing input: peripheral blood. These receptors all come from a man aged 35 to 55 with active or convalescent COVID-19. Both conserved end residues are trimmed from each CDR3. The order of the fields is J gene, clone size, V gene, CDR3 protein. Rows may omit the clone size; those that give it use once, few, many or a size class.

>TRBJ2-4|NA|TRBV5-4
AAGAAGDGAKNIQY
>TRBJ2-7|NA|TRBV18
ASSRNRGLSSYEQY
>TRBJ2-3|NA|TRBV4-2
ASSRTGSVSTDTQY
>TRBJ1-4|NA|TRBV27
ASSYKGEGKLF
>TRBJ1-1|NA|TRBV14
ASSLREGRNTEAF
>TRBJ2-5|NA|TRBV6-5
ASSYDPAGETQY
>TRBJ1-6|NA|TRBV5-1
ASSLAALQGSPLH
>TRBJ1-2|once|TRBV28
ASSFGQNYGYT
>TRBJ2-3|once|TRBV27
ASTLRASTDTQY
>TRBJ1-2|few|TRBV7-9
ASSLGPEREANYGYT
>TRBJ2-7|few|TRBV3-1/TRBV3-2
ASSPGLAYYEQY